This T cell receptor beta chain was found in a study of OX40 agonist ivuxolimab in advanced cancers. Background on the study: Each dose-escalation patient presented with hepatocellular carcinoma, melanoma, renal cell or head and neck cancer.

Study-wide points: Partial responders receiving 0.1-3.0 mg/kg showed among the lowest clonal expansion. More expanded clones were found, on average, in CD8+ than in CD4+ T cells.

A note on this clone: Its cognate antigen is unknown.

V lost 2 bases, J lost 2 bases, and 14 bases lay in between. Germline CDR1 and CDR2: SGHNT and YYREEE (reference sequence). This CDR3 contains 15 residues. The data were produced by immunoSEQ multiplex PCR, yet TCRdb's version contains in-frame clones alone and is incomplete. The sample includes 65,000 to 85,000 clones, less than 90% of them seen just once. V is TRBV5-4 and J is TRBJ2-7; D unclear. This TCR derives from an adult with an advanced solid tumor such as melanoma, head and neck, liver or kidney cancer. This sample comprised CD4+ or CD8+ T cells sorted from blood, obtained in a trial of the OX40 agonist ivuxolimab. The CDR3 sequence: CASSLGRVRAYEQYF. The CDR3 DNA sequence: TGTGCCAGCAGCTTAGGACGGGTTCGAGCCTACGAGCAGTACTTC.